This T cell receptor (beta chain) was identified in a study of blood T cell repertoires in COVID-19. Study-level information: Collection of acute and convalescent COVID-19 samples took place in the United States, Italy and Spain. PBMCs, B-cell-depleted T cells, or T cells were the source of the cDNA or gDNA that made up the material.

As originally analysed: Reference gene primer amplification gave estimated nucleated cell counts. Sequenced by immunoSEQ multiplex PCR; TCRdb stores in-frame clones only, minus some. The DNA gave D and trimming, while V, J and clone size come from that table. The sample has 230,000 or so clones; 80% to 90% are singletons. V dropped 4 bases and J dropped 6; count of bases not matched to a gene: 9. From germline, CDR1 is LGHDT and CDR2 YNNKEL (reference sequence). The CDR3 sequence is 16 residues long. The chain couples TRBV3-1 (or the pseudogene TRBV3-2) to TRBJ2-7, with 13 bases aligning to TRBD2. Specimen: peripheral blood. The receptor was isolated from a man aged 25 to 40 with active or convalescent COVID-19. CDR3: CASSRGTSGDSGEQYF. CDR3 nucleotides: TGTGCCAGCAGCCGAGGGACTAGCGGGGATAGCGGCGAGCAGTACTTC.